One sample yielded the 10 T cell receptor beta chains listed below, sequenced in a study of T cells in Graves' hyperthyroidism and ophthalmopathy. RNA transcripts yielded amplified TCR beta CDR3 regions. TCR CDR3 regions were first amplified by RT-PCR with HTBI primers. TCRdb used MiXCR to reprocess the multiplex PCR reads, holding one entry per CDR3 protein. In the table there are under 700,000 distinct CDR3 sequences, 46% of which are singletons. The source material was peripheral blood or thyroid tissue (not recorded which). The origin of the receptors is a woman aged 18-35 years with Graves' hyperthyroidism.

The V and J genes are TRBV20-1 and TRBJ2-7, with a weak D call TRBD1 (6 bases). CDR1 is DFQATT, CDR2 SNEGSKA, per germline (reference sequence). The CDR3 covers 14 residues. V was trimmed by 6 bases and J by 3 bases, leaving 18 bases between them. The CDR3 here is CSAPARTEVYEQYF. The CDR3 DNA sequence: TGCAGTGCCCCCGCCCGGACAGAGGTCTACGAGCAGTACTTC.

This clonotype was observed at least ten times. J is TRBJ1-5 and V is TRBV29-1; D is ambiguous. The CDR3 is 15 amino acids. The V end lost 4 bases, the J end lost 4 bases, and 17 bases lay between the germline ends. CDR1 and CDR2 (germline): SQVTM, ANQGSEA. CDR3 sequence: CSVATAGGGNQPQHF. CDR3 bases: TGCAGCGTTGCAACCGCAGGAGGTGGGAATCAGCCCCAGCATTTT.

The chain combines TRBV11-2 with TRBJ2-7; D remains ambiguous. The germline V gene encodes CDR1 SGHAT and CDR2 FQNNGV. The CDR3 is 14 amino acids. V shed 1 base and J shed 7 bases, with 14 bases lying between them. The CDR3 region is CASSLGGTPEEQYF. For the CDR3, the DNA is TGTGCCAGCAGCTTAGGTGGTACCCCTGAAGAGCAGTACTTC.

This clonotype is a singleton in its sample. The chain couples TRBV9 to TRBJ2-5, with D uncertain. The V gene's germline CDR1 is SGDLS and CDR2 YYNGEE. The CDR3 covers 14 residues. V shed 4 bases and J shed 5 bases, with 15 bases lying between them. This chain's CDR3 is CASSPTTTVETQYF. The CDR3 DNA follows: TGTGCCAGCAGCCCAACAACTACCGTGGAGACCCAGTACTTC.

This clonotype was seen repeatedly, ten times or more. The chain recombines TRBV5-1 with TRBJ1-6, with D possibly matching TRBD1 (5 bases). The germline V gene encodes CDR1 SGHRS and CDR2 YFSETQ. This CDR3 is 12 amino acids long. Trimming removed 2 bases from V and 9 bases from J, with 6 bases in between. CDR3 DNA: TGCGCCAGCAGCTTCGGGGCTTCACCCCTCCACTTT. Its protein is CASSFGASPLHF.

The rearrangement links TRBV20-1 to TRBJ1-1; D is undetermined. The germline V and J ends were trimmed by 0 bases and 6 bases, with 20 bases remaining between them. CDR3 length equals 16 residues. Looked up from germline, CDR1 is DFQATT and CDR2 is SNEGSKA (reference sequence). The CDR3 nucleotides read TGCAGTGCTAGAGATTCAGGTTGGGCAGGTGGGCCTGAAGCTTTCTTT. Its translation is CSARDSGWAGGPEAFF.

The sample holds many counts of this clonotype. The V gene is TRBV2, the J gene TRBJ2-5, with 8 bases identical to TRBD1. The ends lost 6 bases at V and 6 bases at J; junction bases unmatched: 6. The CDR3 loop spans 13 amino acids. From germline, CDR1 is SNHLY and CDR2 FYNNEI. This CDR3 reads CASRDRERQTQYF. CDR3 sequence (DNA): TGTGCCAGCAGGGACAGGGAGAGACAGACCCAGTACTTC.

CDR3 sequence (DNA): TGTGCCAGCAGTTTCCAGAGGACTGAAGCTTTCTTT. Amino acid sequence: CASSFQRTEAFF. V usage is TRBV7-9 and J usage is TRBJ1-1, with D uncertain. V dropped 6 bases and J dropped 5 bases, with 10 bases sitting between them. Germline V gene data show CDR1 as SEHNR and CDR2 as FQNEAQ (reference sequence). This CDR3 has 12 amino acids.

In its sample, this clonotype was seen a few times. Relative to the germline gene, one junction end is altered; a read error may explain this. This chain links TRBV20-1 with TRBJ1-2; unclear D gene. Looked up from germline, CDR1 is DFQATT and CDR2 is SNEGSKA (reference sequence). The CDR3 extends over 13 amino acids. The CDR3 sequence: CSARDRVGSGYTF. The CDR3 DNA is TGCAGTGCCAGAGATCGGGTGGGATCTGGCTACACCTTC.

The genes are TRBV12-3 or TRBV12-4 and TRBJ1-1; D is uncertain. V was shortened by 6 bases and J by 1 base, with 9 bases between the two germline ends. CDR3 length: 13 amino acids. The CDR3 DNA is TGTGCCAGCAGGGATCAGCAGAACACTGAAGCTTTCTTT. Amino acids: CASRDQQNTEAFF.